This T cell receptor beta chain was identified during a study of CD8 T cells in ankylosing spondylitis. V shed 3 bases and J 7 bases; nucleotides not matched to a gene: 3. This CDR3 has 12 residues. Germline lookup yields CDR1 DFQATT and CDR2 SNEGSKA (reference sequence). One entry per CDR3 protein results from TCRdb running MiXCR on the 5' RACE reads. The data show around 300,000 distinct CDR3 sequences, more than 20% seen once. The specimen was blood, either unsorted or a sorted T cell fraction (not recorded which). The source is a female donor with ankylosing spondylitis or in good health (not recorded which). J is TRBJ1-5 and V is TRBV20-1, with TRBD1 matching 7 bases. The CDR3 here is CSASTGEQPQHF. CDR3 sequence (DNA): TGCAGTGCTAGCACAGGGGAGCAGCCCCAGCATTTT.